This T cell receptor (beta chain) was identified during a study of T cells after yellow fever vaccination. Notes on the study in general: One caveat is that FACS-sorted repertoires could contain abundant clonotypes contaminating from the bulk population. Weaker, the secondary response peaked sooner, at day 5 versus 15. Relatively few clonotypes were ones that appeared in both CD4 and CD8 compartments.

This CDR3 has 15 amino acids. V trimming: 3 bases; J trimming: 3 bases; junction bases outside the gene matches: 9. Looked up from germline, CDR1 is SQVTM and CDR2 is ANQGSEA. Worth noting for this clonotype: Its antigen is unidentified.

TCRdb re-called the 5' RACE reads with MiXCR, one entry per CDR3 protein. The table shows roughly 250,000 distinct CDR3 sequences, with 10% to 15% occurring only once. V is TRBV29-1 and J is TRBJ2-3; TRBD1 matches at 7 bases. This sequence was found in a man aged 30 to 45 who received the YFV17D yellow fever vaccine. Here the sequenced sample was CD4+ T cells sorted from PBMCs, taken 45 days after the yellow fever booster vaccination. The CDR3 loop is CSVEGTGQTTDTQYF. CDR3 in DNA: TGCAGCGTTGAGGGCACGGGACAGACAACAGATACGCAGTATTTT.